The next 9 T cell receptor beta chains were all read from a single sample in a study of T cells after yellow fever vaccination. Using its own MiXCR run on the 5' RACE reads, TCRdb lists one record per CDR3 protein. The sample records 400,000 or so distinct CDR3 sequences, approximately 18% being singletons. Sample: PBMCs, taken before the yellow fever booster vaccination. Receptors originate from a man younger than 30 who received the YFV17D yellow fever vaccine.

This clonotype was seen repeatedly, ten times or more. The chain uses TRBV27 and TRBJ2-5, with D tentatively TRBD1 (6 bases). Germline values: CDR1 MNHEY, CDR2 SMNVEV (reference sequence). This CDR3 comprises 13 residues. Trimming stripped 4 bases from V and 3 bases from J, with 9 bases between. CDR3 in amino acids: CASSSRTEETQYF. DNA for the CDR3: TGTGCCAGCAGTTCCCGGACAGAAGAGACCCAGTACTTC.

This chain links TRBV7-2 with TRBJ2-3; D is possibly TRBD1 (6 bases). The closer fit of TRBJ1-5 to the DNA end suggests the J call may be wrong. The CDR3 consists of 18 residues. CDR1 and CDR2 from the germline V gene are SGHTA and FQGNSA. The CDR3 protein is CASSSPRGRGGSTDTQHF. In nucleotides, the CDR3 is TGTGCCAGCAGCTCCCCCCGGGGGCGGGGGGGTAGCACAGATACGCAGCATTTT.

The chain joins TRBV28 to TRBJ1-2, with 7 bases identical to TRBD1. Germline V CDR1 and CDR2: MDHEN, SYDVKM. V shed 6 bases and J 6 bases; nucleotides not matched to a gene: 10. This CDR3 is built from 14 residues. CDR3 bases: TGTGCCAGCAGCCGTGACAGGGCCCGGGATGGCTACACCTTC. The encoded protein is CASSRDRARDGYTF.

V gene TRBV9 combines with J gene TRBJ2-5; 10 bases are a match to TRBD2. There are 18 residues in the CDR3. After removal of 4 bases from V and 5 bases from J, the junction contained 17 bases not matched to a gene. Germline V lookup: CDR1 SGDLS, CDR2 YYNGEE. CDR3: CASSPRGPSGGARETQYF. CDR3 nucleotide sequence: TGTGCCAGCAGCCCTCGCGGGCCCAGCGGGGGGGCCCGGGAGACCCAGTACTTC.

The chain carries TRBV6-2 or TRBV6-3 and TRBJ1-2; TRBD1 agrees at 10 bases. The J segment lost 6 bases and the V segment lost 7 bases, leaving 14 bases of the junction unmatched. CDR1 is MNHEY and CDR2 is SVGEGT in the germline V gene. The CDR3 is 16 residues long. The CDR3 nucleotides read TGTGCCAGCACCCGGGACAGGGGACTCCTGAGGCATGGCTACACCTTC. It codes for CASTRDRGLLRHGYTF.

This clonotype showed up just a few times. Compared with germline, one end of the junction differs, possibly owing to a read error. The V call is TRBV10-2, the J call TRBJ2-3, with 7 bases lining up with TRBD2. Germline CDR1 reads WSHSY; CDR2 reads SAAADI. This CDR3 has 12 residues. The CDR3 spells CASSDSGLVVSF. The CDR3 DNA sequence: TGCGCCAGCAGTGATTCAGGACTAGTAGTGAGTTTT.

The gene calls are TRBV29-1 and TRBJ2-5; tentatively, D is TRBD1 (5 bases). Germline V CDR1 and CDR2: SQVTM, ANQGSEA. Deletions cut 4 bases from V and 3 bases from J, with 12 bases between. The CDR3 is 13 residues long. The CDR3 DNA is TGCAGCGTTGTCAGGGCGCGCGAAGAGACCCAGTACTTC. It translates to CSVVRAREETQYF.

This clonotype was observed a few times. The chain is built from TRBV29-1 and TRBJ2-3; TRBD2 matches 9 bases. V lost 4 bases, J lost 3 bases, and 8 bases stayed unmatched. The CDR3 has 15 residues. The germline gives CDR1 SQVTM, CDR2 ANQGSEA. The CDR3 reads CSVVSWRGGTDTQYF. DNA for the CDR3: TGCAGCGTTGTATCGTGGCGGGGGGGGACAGATACGCAGTATTTT.

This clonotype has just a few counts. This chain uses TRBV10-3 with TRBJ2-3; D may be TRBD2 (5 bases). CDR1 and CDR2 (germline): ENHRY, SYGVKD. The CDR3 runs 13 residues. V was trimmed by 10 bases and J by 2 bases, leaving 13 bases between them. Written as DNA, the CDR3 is TGTGCCACCAAAAAGGACTCCACAGATACGCAGTATTTT. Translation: CATKKDSTDTQYF.